This T cell receptor (beta chain) was captured in a study of blood T cell repertoires in COVID-19 (dated by TCRdb to 2020 to 2022). At the level of the whole study: The collaborator samples originated in the United States, Italy and Spain and spanned the acute and convalescent phases of COVID-19. The repertoires were released in a freely available public database meant as a resource for research on the immune response to SARS-CoV-2. Where available, HLA class I and class II types were taken from metadata supplied by the sample provider and were not determined by assay-based typing. Sample metadata almost always included a de-identified subject ID, COVID-19 status, age in years and sex. Samples came from the ongoing ImmuneRACE study (first 160 participants) plus 1,254 subjects from 6 global collaborators. The prospective study material was composed of cDNA or gDNA derived from T cells, B-cell-depleted T cells, or PBMCs. Subjects who had been exposed to COVID-19, were actively infected with it, or had recovered from it provided the deeply sampled blood TCRbeta repertoires that made up the dataset. General conclusions and limits of the study: How much clinical and demographic metadata was included differed by source and by participant, and the metadata was provided uncurated.

In the case of this clone: Its antigen has not been determined. Base qualities were left out, and no much larger clone turns up one base away.

Collaborating institutions collected whole blood in K2EDTA tubes following their own protocols. Collaborator samples were shipped for TCRbeta analysis as frozen whole blood, isolated PBMCs, or DNA extracted from either sample type. The immunoSEQ Assay, a bias-controlled multiplex PCR, was used to amplify TCRbeta CDR3 regions from genomic DNA. The published analysis was carried out like this. Within the assay, amplification of reference gene primers was used to estimate how many nucleated cells each sample contained. To quantify the absolute abundance of each unique TCRbeta CDR3 rearrangement, sequence reads were collapsed and filtered. For each sample, productive Simpson clonality was calculated by taking the square root of Simpson's diversity index across productive rearrangements. TCRdb retrieved this table from immuneACCESS and kept in-frame rearrangements only. Not all clones are present; in checked studies, unresolved V genes account for under half, and no reason is known for the remainder. For V, J and clone size, that table is used; D and trimming come from the DNA. The sample table records some 29,000 clones; 87% of these occur just once. The leading ten clones occupy about 15% of the sample.

CDR1 and CDR2 are read off the germline V gene as SGHAT and FQNNGV. V loses 4 bases, J loses 7 bases, and the germline ends lie 10 bases apart. From its cysteine to its phenylalanine, the CDR3 spans 12 amino acids. Of all the DNA, just the CDR3 is kept, 36 bases in frame from base 1. The chain links TRBV11-2 with TRBJ1-2; possibly the D gene is TRBD1, per 6 matching bases. The sequence was obtained from a human donor in a cohort sampled during active COVID-19. The sequencing input was peripheral blood. The CDR3 amino acid sequence is: CASSSGQFGYTF. The bases are TGTGCCAGCAGCTCCGGACAGTTTGGCTACACCTTC.